Listed below are T cell receptor beta chains from one sample, sequenced in a study of immune evolution from preneoplasia to lung adenocarcinoma. Clones were read by immunoSEQ multiplex PCR, and TCRdb kept only the in-frame ones, dropping some. This sample has 2,000 to 3,000 clones, with under 85% found just once. The sequencing sample was made of FFPE adjacent normal lung tissue. The receptor source for this set is a person aged 80 or over with lung adenocarcinoma. Both conserved end residues are part of each CDR3.

V: TRBV11-3
J: TRBJ2-1
CDR3: CASSLVAYNEQFF

V: TRBV7-2
J: TRBJ1-1
CDR3: CASSYRDRNTEAFF

V: TRBV20-1
J: TRBJ1-5
CDR3: CSTGGGQPQHF

V: TRBV28
J: TRBJ1-5
CDR3: CASSHGEISNQPQHF

V: TRBV5-1
J: TRBJ2-7
CDR3: CASSLGGTPSYEQYF

V: TRBV27
J: TRBJ2-5
CDR3: CASSVRRSETQYF

V: TRBV2
J: TRBJ2-7
CDR3: CASSESGTYEQYF

V: TRBV30
J: TRBJ2-1
CDR3: CACLGGSGNEQFF

V: TRBV21-1
J: TRBJ2-2
CDR3: CASSKATGLFTGELFF

V: TRBV11-3
J: TRBJ2-7
CDR3: CASSKDAVSEQYF

V: TRBV7-2
J: TRBJ2-7
CDR3: CASSSGLAGGVEQYF

V: TRBV7-9
J: TRBJ2-5
CDR3: CASSFKGETQYF

V: TRBV28
J: TRBJ2-1
CDR3: CASTGWAPSSYNEQFF

V: TRBV5-8
J: TRBJ2-7
CDR3: CASSLSGFEQYF

V: TRBV5-1
J: TRBJ1-6
CDR3: CASSLLDRASPLHF

V: TRBV11-2
J: TRBJ2-4
CDR3: CASSPGLSVAKNIQYF

V: TRBV19
J: TRBJ2-3
CDR3: CATHRGGTDTQYF

V: TRBV7-2
J: TRBJ2-1
CDR3: CASSSPVSGVSYNEQFF

V: TRBV7-6
J: TRBJ1-1
CDR3: CASSLARLNTEAFF

V: TRBV4-1
J: TRBJ2-1
CDR3: CASSRGGLATLGNEQFF

V: TRBV5-1
J: TRBJ1-4
CDR3: CASKLRGDGVATNEKLFF

V: TRBV4-1
J: TRBJ1-6
CDR3: CASSQGEWWSPLHF

V: TRBV2
J: TRBJ1-2
CDR3: CASRDSDNYGYTF

V: TRBV7-2
J: TRBJ1-2
CDR3: CASSYFRQGLHGYTF

V: TRBV13
J: TRBJ1-5
CDR3: CASSLEGVNQPQHF

V: TRBV29-1
J: TRBJ1-1
CDR3: CSVELVEGTEAFF

V: TRBV10-1
J: TRBJ2-3
CDR3: CASSEGDRAADTQYF

V: TRBV6-5
J: TRBJ1-2
CDR3: CASSPQGHFGYTF

V: TRBV7-9
J: TRBJ1-1
CDR3: CASSLSLSEAFF

V: TRBV10-3
J: TRBJ2-7
CDR3: CAIKIEDSTYEQYF

V: TRBV5-1
J: TRBJ2-4
CDR3: CASSTGTSGGRRGNIQYF

V: TRBV28
J: TRBJ2-5
CDR3: CASSLYGETQYF

V: TRBV28
J: TRBJ2-1
CDR3: CASSSKTYNEQFF

V: TRBV19
J: TRBJ1-2
CDR3: CASRLHGADGYTF

V: TRBV6-5
J: TRBJ2-7
CDR3: CASSYAGRADYEQYF

V: TRBV19
J: TRBJ1-2
CDR3: CASSATGDTYGYTF

V: TRBV6-5
J: TRBJ2-7
CDR3: CASSSLRDSNYEQYF

V: TRBV9
J: TRBJ2-7
CDR3: CASSPGQGGYEQYF

V: TRBV14
J: TRBJ2-5
CDR3: CASSQGGFGTQYF

V: TRBV28
J: TRBJ2-7
CDR3: CARDRITPVQYF